Listed below are T cell receptor beta chains from one sample, sequenced in a study of T cells in Graves' hyperthyroidism and ophthalmopathy. TCRdb reprocessed the multiplex PCR reads with MiXCR, giving one entry per CDR3 protein. The sample consists of about 640,000 distinct CDR3 sequences, under 25% of them appearing once. Sequenced input: blood. The receptor source for this set is a man under 40 with Graves' ophthalmopathy. CDR3s include the opening cysteine and the closing phenylalanine or tryptophan. Each record gives: clone size, J gene, D gene, V gene, CDR3 protein, CDR3 DNA. D genes are given only for firm matches. Size is omitted from some rows. Given values are once, few, many or a class for expanded clones.

abundance: many; j_gene: TRBJ1-5; d_gene: TRBD1; v_gene: TRBV28; CDR3aa: CASSLGGQGSNQPQHF; CDR3nt: TGTGCCAGCAGTTTAGGGGGACAGGGGAGCAATCAGCCCCAGCATTTT
abundance: many; j_gene: TRBJ2-1; d_gene: NA; v_gene: TRBV11-2; CDR3aa: CASSRGRERRNEQFF; CDR3nt: TGTGCCAGCAGCCGGGGGCGTGAACGGCGCAATGAGCAGTTCTTC
abundance: many; j_gene: TRBJ1-1; d_gene: NA; v_gene: TRBV28; CDR3aa: CASSVSGWGTEAFF; CDR3nt: TGTGCCAGCAGTGTCTCAGGGTGGGGGACTGAAGCTTTCTTT
abundance: NA; j_gene: TRBJ2-5; d_gene: TRBD1; v_gene: TRBV7-2; CDR3aa: CASSLIGQGSPWETQYF; CDR3nt: TGTGCCAGCAGCTTAATAGGACAGGGGTCACCCTGGGAGACCCAGTACTTC
abundance: many; j_gene: TRBJ2-3; d_gene: NA; v_gene: TRBV28; CDR3aa: CASSFTAGSTDTQYF; CDR3nt: TGTGCCAGCAGTTTCACTGCGGGGAGCACAGATACGCAGTATTTT
abundance: NA; j_gene: TRBJ2-7; d_gene: NA; v_gene: TRBV20-1; CDR3aa: CSARDRTRDLREQYF; CDR3nt: TGCAGTGCTAGAGACAGGACCCGGGATCTACGCGAGCAGTACTTC
abundance: NA; j_gene: TRBJ2-5; d_gene: TRBD2; v_gene: TRBV4-1; CDR3aa: CASSRKTGGTQYF; CDR3nt: TGCGCCAGCAGCCGAAAGACGGGGGGGACCCAGTACTTC
abundance: few; j_gene: TRBJ2-5; d_gene: TRBD2; v_gene: TRBV3-1; CDR3aa: CASSPLAGGLETQYF; CDR3nt: TGTGCCAGCAGCCCGTTAGCGGGAGGGCTAGAGACCCAGTACTTC
abundance: NA; j_gene: TRBJ1-1; d_gene: TRBD1; v_gene: TRBV25-1; CDR3aa: CASSDFTGDRNTEAFF; CDR3nt: TGTGCCAGCAGTGACTTCACAGGGGATCGGAACACTGAAGCTTTCTTT
abundance: once; j_gene: TRBJ2-7; d_gene: TRBD1; v_gene: TRBV29-1; CDR3aa: CSVNRGPYEQYF; CDR3nt: TGCAGCGTTAACAGGGGGCCCTACGAGCAGTACTTC
abundance: NA; j_gene: TRBJ2-1; d_gene: TRBD2; v_gene: TRBV6-2/TRBV6-3; CDR3aa: CASSPLAGALLSSYNEQFF; CDR3nt: TGTGCCAGCAGTCCCCTAGCGGGAGCGCTCTTGAGCTCCTACAATGAGCAGTTCTTC
abundance: few; j_gene: TRBJ1-5; d_gene: TRBD1; v_gene: TRBV24-1; CDR3aa: CATSDPQGEGDSNQPQHF; CDR3nt: TGTGCCACCAGTGACCCACAGGGGGAAGGGGATAGCAATCAGCCCCAGCATTTT
abundance: NA; j_gene: TRBJ2-1; d_gene: NA; v_gene: TRBV6-2/TRBV6-3; CDR3aa: CASSYSQRSSYNEQFF; CDR3nt: TGTGCCAGCAGTTACTCCCAGCGGAGCTCCTACAATGAGCAGTTCTTC
abundance: NA; j_gene: TRBJ2-1; d_gene: NA; v_gene: TRBV29-1; CDR3aa: CSLLGAGRSYNEQFF; CDR3nt: TGCAGCCTACTTGGGGCGGGCCGCTCCTACAATGAGCAGTTCTTC
abundance: many; j_gene: TRBJ1-2; d_gene: NA; v_gene: TRBV20-1; CDR3aa: CSARDPEVAYTYGYTF; CDR3nt: TGCAGTGCTAGGGATCCCGAGGTGGCCTATACCTATGGCTACACCTTC
abundance: NA; j_gene: TRBJ2-7; d_gene: NA; v_gene: TRBV10-3; CDR3aa: CAISEGWGSYEQYF; CDR3nt: TGTGCCATCAGTGAGGGATGGGGGAGCTACGAGCAGTACTTC
abundance: NA; j_gene: TRBJ2-3; d_gene: TRBD1; v_gene: TRBV4-1; CDR3aa: CASSHPGQGARTSNTDTQYF; CDR3nt: TGCGCCAGCAGCCACCCGGGACAGGGGGCGCGGACTAGCAACACAGATACGCAGTATTTT
abundance: many; j_gene: TRBJ2-7; d_gene: NA; v_gene: TRBV11-2; CDR3aa: CASSWGGQTYEQYF; CDR3nt: TGTGCCAGCAGCTGGGGCGGACAGACCTACGAGCAGTACTTC
abundance: NA; j_gene: TRBJ1-3; d_gene: NA; v_gene: TRBV20-1; CDR3aa: CSASPGTYGNTIYF; CDR3nt: TGCAGTGCAAGTCCCGGGACATACGGAAACACCATATATTTT
abundance: medium-sized; j_gene: TRBJ1-1; d_gene: NA; v_gene: TRBV11-2; CDR3aa: CASSLGSGGYTEAFF; CDR3nt: TGTGCCAGCAGCTTAGGTTCCGGGGGATACACTGAAGCTTTCTTT